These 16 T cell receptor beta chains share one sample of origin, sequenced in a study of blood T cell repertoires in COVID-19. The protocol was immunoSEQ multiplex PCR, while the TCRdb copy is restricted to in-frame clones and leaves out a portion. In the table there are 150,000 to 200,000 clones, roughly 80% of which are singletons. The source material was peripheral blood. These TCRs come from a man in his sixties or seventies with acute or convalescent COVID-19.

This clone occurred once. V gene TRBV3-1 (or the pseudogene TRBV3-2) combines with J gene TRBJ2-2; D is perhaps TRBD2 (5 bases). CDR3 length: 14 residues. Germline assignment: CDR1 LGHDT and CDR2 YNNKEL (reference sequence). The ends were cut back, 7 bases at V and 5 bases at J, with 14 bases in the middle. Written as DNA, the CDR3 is TGTGCCAGCAACCCGGGGAGAGGGACCGGGGAGCTGTTTTTT. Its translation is CASNPGRGTGELFF.

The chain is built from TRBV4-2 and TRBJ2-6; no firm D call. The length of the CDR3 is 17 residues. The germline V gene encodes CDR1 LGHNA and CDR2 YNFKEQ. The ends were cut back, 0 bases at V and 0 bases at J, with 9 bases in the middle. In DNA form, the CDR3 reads TGTGCCAGCAGCCAAGATCCAGGAAACTCTGGGGCCAACGTCCTGACTTTC. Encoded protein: CASSQDPGNSGANVLTF.

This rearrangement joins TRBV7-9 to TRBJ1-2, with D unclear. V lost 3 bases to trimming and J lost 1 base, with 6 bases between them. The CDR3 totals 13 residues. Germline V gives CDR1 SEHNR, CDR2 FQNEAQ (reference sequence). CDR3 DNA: TGTGCCAGCAGCTTTTTTAGTAACTATGGCTACACCTTC. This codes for CASSFFSNYGYTF. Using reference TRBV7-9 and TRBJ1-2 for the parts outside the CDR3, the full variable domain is DTGVSQNPRHKITKRGQNVTFRCDPISEHNRLYWYRQTLGQGPEFLTYFQNEAQLEKSRLLSDRFSAERPKGSFSTLEIQRTEQGDSAMYLCASSFFSNYGYTFGSGTRLTVV.

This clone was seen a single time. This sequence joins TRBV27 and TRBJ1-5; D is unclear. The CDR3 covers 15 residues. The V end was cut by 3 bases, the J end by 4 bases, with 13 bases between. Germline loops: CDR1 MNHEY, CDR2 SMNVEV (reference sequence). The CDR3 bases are TGTGCCAGCAGTTTTGGTACAGCTGGTAATCAGCCCCAGCATTTT. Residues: CASSFGTAGNQPQHF.

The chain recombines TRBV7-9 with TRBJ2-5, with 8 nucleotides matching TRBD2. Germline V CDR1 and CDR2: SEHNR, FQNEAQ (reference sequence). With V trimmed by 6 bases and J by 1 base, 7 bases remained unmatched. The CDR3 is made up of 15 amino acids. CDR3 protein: CASSLAGGRQETQYF. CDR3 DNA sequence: TGTGCCAGCAGTCTTGCGGGGGGACGCCAAGAGACCCAGTACTTC.

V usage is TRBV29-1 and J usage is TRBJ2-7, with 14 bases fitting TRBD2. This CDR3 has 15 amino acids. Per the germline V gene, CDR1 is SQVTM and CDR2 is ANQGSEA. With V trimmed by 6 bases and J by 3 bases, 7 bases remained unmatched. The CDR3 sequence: CSVGTSGGPFYEQYF. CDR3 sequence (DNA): TGCAGCGTAGGGACTAGCGGGGGTCCGTTCTACGAGCAGTACTTC.

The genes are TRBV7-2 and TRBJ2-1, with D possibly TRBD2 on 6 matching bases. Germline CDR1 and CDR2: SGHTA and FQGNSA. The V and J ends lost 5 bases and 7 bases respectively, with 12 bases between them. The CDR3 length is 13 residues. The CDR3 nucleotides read TGTGCCAGCAGCGAGTGGGGGGAAAATGAGCAGTTCTTC. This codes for CASSEWGENEQFF.

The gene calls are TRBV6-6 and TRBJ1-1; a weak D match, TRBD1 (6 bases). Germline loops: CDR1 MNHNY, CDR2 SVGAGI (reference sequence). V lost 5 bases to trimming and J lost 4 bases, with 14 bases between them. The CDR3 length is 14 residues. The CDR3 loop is CASSQKTGSTEAFF. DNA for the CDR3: TGTGCCAGCAGTCAAAAGACAGGCAGCACTGAAGCTTTCTTT.

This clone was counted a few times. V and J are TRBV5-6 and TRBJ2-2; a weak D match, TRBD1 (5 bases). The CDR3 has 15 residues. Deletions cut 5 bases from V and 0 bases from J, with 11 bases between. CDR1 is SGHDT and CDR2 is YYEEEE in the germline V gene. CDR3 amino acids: CASRKLGANTGELFF. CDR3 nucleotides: TGTGCCAGCAGGAAATTAGGGGCGAACACCGGGGAGCTGTTTTTT.

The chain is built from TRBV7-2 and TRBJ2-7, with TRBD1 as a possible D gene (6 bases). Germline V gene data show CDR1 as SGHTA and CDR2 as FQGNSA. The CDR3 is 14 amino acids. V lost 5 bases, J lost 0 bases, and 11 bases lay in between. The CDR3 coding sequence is TGTGCCAGCAGCATAAGACAGGACTCCTACGAGCAGTACTTC. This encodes CASSIRQDSYEQYF.

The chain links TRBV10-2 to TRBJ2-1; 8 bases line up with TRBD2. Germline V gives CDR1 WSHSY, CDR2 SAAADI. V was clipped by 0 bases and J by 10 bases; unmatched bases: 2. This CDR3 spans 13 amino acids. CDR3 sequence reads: CASSESQRGEQFF. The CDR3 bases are TGCGCCAGCAGTGAGTCCCAGCGGGGGGAGCAGTTCTTC.

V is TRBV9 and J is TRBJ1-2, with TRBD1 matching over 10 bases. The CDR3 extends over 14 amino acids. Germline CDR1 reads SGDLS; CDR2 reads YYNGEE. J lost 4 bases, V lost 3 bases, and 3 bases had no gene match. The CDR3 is CASSAGQGTYGYTF. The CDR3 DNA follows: TGTGCCAGCAGCGCGGGACAGGGGACCTATGGCTACACCTTC.

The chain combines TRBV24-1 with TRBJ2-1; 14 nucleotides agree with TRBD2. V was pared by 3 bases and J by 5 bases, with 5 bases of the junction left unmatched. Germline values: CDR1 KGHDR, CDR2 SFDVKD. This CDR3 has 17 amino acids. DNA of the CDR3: TGTGCCACCAGTGATCCGGGACTAGCGGGAGTGAACAATGAGCAGTTCTTC. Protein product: CATSDPGLAGVNNEQFF.

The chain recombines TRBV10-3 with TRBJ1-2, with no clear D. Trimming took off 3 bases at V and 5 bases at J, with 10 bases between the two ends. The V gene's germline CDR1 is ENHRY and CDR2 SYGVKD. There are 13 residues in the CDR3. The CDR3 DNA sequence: TGTGCCATCAGTGACGGTGTTTCGTATGGCTACACCTTC. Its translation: CAISDGVSYGYTF.

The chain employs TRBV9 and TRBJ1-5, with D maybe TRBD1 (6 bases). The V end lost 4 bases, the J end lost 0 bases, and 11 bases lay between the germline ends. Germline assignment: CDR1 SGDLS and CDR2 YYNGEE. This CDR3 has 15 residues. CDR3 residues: CASSSQDSSNQPQHF. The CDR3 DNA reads TGTGCCAGCAGCAGCCAGGACAGTAGCAATCAGCCCCAGCATTTT. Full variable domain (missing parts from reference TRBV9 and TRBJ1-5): DSGVTQTPKHLITATGQRVTLRCSPRSGDLSVYWYQQSLDQGLQFLIQYYNGEERAKGNILERFSAQQFPDLHSELNLSSLELGDSALYFCASSSQDSSNQPQHFGDGTRLSIL.

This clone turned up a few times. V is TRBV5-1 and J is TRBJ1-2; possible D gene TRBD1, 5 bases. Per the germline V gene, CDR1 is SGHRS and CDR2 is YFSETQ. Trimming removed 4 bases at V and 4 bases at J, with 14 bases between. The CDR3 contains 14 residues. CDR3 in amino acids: CASSQEGGAYGYTF. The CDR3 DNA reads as TGCGCCAGCAGCCAGGAAGGAGGGGCCTATGGCTACACCTTC.